This is a list of T cell receptor beta chains from one sample in a study of Tregs in tolerant kidney transplant recipients. TCRdb's table, derived via immunoSEQ multiplex PCR, lists solely in-frame clones and lacks some. This table holds fewer than 55,000 clones, roughly 87% found once. The starting material was CD8+ T cells from blood (PBMCs), obtained 12 months after the transplant. These TCRs come from a human patient who received a combined kidney and bone marrow transplant. The graft donor may account for some of the T cells. Both conserved end residues are part of each CDR3. A D gene is named only where the DNA matches it firmly. Where a row states a size, it is once, few, many or the class of an expanded clone; other rows omit it.

V gene	D gene	clone size	J gene	CDR3 protein	CDR3 DNA
TRBV7-9	.	.	TRBJ1-1	CATKLPGYTEAFF	TGTGCCACAAAATTACCCGGTTATACTGAAGCTTTCTTT
TRBV23-1	.	once	TRBJ2-7	CASSPTKAGRIHEQYF	TGCGCCAGCAGTCCAACCAAGGCGGGGCGAATACACGAGCAGTACTTC
TRBV4-1	.	.	TRBJ1-6	CASSQDGGGIRTYNSPLHF	TGCGCCAGCAGCCAAGACGGAGGTGGTATAAGAACTTATAATTCCCCCCTCCACTTT
TRBV6-1	.	.	TRBJ1-1	CASSESGGPNTEAFF	TGTGCCAGCAGTGAGTCCGGGGGGCCGAACACTGAAGCTTTCTTT
TRBV9	.	.	TRBJ1-2	CASSVSGRGYTF	TGTGCCAGCAGCGTGTCAGGGAGGGGCTACACCTTC
TRBV27	TRBD1	.	TRBJ2-3	CASSPGTVSGDTQYF	TGTGCCAGCAGCCCGGGGACAGTGTCAGGAGATACGCAGTATTTT
TRBV7-6	TRBD2	.	TRBJ2-2	CASSLGTSGGHNTGELFF	TGTGCCAGCAGCTTAGGGACTAGCGGGGGTCATAACACCGGGGAGCTGTTTTTT
TRBV9	TRBD2	.	TRBJ2-7	CASSVEIAGGSDEQYF	TGTGCCAGCAGCGTAGAAATAGCGGGAGGGTCGGACGAGCAGTACTTC
TRBV5-6	TRBD2	.	TRBJ2-1	CASSLTSGRFNEQFF	TGTGCCAGCAGCTTGACTAGCGGGAGATTCAATGAGCAGTTCTTC
TRBV4-1	.	.	TRBJ2-7	CASSHVQGREQYF	TGCGCCAGCAGCCATGTACAGGGTCGCGAGCAGTACTTC
TRBV7-8	TRBD1	few	TRBJ1-1	CASSLRPIGQGEAFF	TGTGCCAGCAGCTTGAGACCTATAGGACAGGGTGAAGCTTTCTTT
TRBV4-3	TRBD1	.	TRBJ1-1	CASSQEYGAGGTEAFF	TGCGCCAGCAGCCAAGAATATGGGGCAGGGGGCACTGAAGCTTTCTTT
TRBV27	TRBD1	.	TRBJ2-1	CASSLTGYGEQFF	TGTGCCAGCAGCCTGACAGGGTACGGTGAGCAGTTCTTC
TRBV4-1	TRBD2	.	TRBJ2-7	CASSQGGLASEQYF	TGCGCCAGCAGCCAAGGGGGACTAGCGAGCGAGCAGTACTTC
TRBV19	TRBD2	.	TRBJ2-3	CASSIGLAGSDTQYF	TGTGCCAGTAGTATCGGGCTAGCGGGGTCAGATACGCAGTATTTT
TRBV28	.	.	TRBJ2-7	CARMSGETYEQYF	TGTGCCAGGATGAGCGGAGAAACCTACGAGCAGTACTTC
TRBV19	.	once	TRBJ1-1	CASSIEAGMNTEAFF	TGTGCCAGTAGTATAGAGGCAGGTATGAACACTGAAGCTTTCTTT
TRBV30	.	once	TRBJ2-2	CAWSSGQGGELFF	TGTGCCTGGAGTAGTGGGCAGGGCGGGGAGCTGTTTTTT
TRBV7-2	TRBD2	.	TRBJ2-5	CASSPASGIETQYF	TGTGCCAGCAGCCCAGCTAGCGGGATAGAGACCCAGTACTTC
TRBV4-3	.	few	TRBJ1-3	CASSPTEGNTIYF	TGCGCCAGCAGCCCCACGGAGGGAAACACCATATATTTT
TRBV18	TRBD1	.	TRBJ2-1	CASSQVTGGKDEQFF	TGTGCCAGCTCACAAGTGACAGGGGGCAAAGATGAGCAGTTCTTC
TRBV7-8	.	.	TRBJ1-1	CASSRTNEAFF	TGTGCCAGCAGCCGGACTAATGAAGCTTTCTTT
TRBV5-3	.	.	TRBJ2-5	CARSLTPLDPLKRVQYF	TGTGCCAGAAGCTTGACACCTCTGGACCCCCTAAAGAGGGTCCAGTACTTC
TRBV5-5	.	.	TRBJ2-3	CASSNRVVGTDTQYF	TGTGCCAGCAGCAACAGGGTTGTGGGCACAGATACGCAGTATTTT
TRBV11-2	TRBD2	.	TRBJ2-1	CASSSRLAALYNEQFF	TGTGCCAGCAGCTCTAGACTAGCGGCCCTCTACAATGAGCAGTTCTTC
TRBV2	.	.	TRBJ1-5	CASTWGDSNQPQHF	TGTGCCAGCACGTGGGGCGATAGCAATCAGCCCCAGCATTTT
TRBV4-3	TRBD1	.	TRBJ2-2	CASSQGTGVTGELFF	TGCGCCAGCAGCCAGGGGACAGGGGTCACCGGGGAGCTGTTTTTT
TRBV9	.	once	TRBJ2-1	CASSVSLTGSNRTRVSYNEQFF	TGTGCCAGCAGCGTAAGCCTTACAGGGTCGAATAGGACCCGGGTCAGTTACAATGAGCAGTTCTTC
TRBV4-2	TRBD1	.	TRBJ1-1	CASSLGTGDTEAFF	TGTGCCAGCAGCCTTGGGACAGGGGACACTGAAGCTTTCTTT
TRBV4-3	.	.	TRBJ1-2	CASSQGTGLNYGYTF	TGCGCCAGCAGCCAAGGAACAGGGTTAAACTATGGCTACACCTTC
TRBV7-9	TRBD1	.	TRBJ2-5	CASSLTGGVETQYF	TGTGCCAGCAGCCTGACAGGGGGCGTAGAGACCCAGTACTTC
TRBV13	.	.	TRBJ1-1	CASSLGLTGNTEAFF	TGTGCCAGCAGCTTAGGCCTAACGGGGAACACTGAAGCTTTCTTT
TRBV7-6	TRBD2	.	TRBJ2-7	CASSMTSGTYEQYF	TGTGCCAGCAGCATGACTAGCGGGACCTACGAGCAGTACTTC
TRBV6-1	TRBD1	.	TRBJ2-7	CASSEIGTGAYEQYF	TGTGCCAGCAGTGAAATCGGGACAGGGGCTTACGAGCAGTACTTC